The present T cell receptor (beta chain) was sequenced within a study of blood T cell repertoires in COVID-19. Study information: Samples taken during acute and convalescent COVID-19 were collected in the United States, Italy and Spain.

Measured with immunoSEQ multiplex PCR; TCRdb has only the in-frame clones, and not every one. The top ten hold approximately 6% of the sample, which has about 200,000 clones, around nine tenths seen once. This CDR3 comprises 15 residues. Germline loops: CDR1 MNHEY, CDR2 SVGAGI. Trimming cost V 7 bases and J 1 base, with 16 bases left between them. Sequencing was performed on peripheral blood. This clonotype was sampled from a man between 60 and 70 years old who had recovered from COVID-19. This chain joins TRBV6-5 and TRBJ1-1; D remains unclear. CDR3 in amino acids: CASNFRRLTNTEAFF. Written as DNA, the CDR3 is TGTGCCAGCAATTTTCGGAGACTTACGAACACTGAAGCTTTCTTT.